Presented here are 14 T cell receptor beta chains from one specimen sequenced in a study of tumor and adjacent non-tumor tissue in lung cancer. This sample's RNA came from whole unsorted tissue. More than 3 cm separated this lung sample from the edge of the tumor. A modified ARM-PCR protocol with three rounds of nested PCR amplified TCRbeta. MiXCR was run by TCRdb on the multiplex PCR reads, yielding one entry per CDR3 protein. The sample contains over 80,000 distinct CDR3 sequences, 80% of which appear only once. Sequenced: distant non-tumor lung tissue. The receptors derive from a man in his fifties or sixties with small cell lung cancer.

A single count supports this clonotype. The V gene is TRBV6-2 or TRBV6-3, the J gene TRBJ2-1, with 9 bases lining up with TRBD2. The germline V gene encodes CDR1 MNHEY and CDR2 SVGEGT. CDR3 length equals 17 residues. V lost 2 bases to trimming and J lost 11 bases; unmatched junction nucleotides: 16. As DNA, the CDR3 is TGTGCCAGCAGTTACGCTGGAGGCGGGAGGGCCGTAAATAAGCAGTTCTTC. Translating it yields CASSYAGGGRAVNKQFF.

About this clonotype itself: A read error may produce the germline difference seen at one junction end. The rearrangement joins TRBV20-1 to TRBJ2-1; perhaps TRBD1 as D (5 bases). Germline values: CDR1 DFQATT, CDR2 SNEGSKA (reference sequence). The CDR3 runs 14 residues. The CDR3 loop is CSGRQPNSYKEQFF. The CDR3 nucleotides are TGCAGTGGTAGACAGCCGAACTCCTACAAAGAGCAGTTCTTC.

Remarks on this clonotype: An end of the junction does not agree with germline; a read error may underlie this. The CDR3 region is CARSPIPMPQHF. DNA for the CDR3: TGTGCCCGCAGTCCTATACCGATGCCCCAGCATTTT. This rearrangement joins TRBV6-2 or TRBV6-3 to TRBJ1-5; D call uncertain. CDR1 and CDR2 from the germline V gene are MNHEY and SVGEGT. CDR3 length: 12 residues.

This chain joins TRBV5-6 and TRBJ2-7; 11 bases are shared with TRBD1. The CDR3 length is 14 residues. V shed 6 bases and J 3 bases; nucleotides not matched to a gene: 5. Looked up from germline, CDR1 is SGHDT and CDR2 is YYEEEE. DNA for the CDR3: TGTGCCAGCATCGGGGGACAGGGGGTCTACGAGCAGTACTTC. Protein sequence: CASIGGQGVYEQYF.

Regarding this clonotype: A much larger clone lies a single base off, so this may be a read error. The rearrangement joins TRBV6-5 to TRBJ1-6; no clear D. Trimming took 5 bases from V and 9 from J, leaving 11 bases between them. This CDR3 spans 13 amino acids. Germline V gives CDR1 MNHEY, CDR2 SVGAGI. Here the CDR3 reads CASSRYWGSPLHF. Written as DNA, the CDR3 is TGTGCCAGCAGTCGTTATTGGGGTTCACCCCTCCACTTT.

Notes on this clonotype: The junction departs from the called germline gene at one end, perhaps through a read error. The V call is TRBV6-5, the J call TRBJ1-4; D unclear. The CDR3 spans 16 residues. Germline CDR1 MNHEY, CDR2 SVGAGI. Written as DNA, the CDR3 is TGTGCCAGCATCACCAAGAATTCAGTAACTAATGATAAACTGTTTTTT. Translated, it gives CASITKNSVTNDKLFF.

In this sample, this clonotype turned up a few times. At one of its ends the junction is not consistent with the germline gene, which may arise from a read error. CDR3 nucleotides: TGTGCTAGCAGTGGTCTTTCCTCCGTCAGGGGCCCGGACAATGAGCAGTTCTTC. Translating it yields CASSGLSSVRGPDNEQFF. The V gene is TRBV25-1, the J gene TRBJ2-1; D might be TRBD1 (6 bases). Per the germline V gene, CDR1 is MGHDK and CDR2 is SYGVNS. The CDR3 spans 18 residues.

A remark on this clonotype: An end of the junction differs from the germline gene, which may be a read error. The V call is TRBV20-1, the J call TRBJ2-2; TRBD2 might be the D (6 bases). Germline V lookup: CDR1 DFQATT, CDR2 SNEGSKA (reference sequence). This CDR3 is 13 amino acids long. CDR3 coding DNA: TGCAGTGACTATAGGGTGGGCGGCGGGGAACTGTTTTTT. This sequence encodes CSDYRVGGGELFF.

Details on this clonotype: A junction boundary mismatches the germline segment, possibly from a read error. CDR3 in DNA: TGTGCCAACAGCTCCAGAGGGGATGAAAAACTGTTTTTT. This translates into CANSSRGDEKLFF. The chain links TRBV13 to TRBJ1-4; tentative D call: TRBD1 (5 bases). There are 13 residues in the CDR3. The germline CDR1 and CDR2 sequences are PRHDT and FYEKMQ (reference sequence).

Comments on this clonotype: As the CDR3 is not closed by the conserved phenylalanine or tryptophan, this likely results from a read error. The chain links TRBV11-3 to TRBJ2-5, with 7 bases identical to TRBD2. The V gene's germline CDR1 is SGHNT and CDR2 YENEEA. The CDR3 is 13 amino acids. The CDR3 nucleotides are TGTACCAGCGGGGAAGGGCCGCAAGAGACCCAGTACTTA. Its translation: CTSGEGPQETQYL.

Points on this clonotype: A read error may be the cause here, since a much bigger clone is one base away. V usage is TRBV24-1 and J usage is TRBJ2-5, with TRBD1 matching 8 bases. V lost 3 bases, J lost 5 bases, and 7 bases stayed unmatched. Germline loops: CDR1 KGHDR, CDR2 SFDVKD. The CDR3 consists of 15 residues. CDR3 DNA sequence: TGTGCCACCAGTGATGCCGGACAGGGCGAGGAGACCCAGTACTTC. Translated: CATSDAGQGEETQYF.

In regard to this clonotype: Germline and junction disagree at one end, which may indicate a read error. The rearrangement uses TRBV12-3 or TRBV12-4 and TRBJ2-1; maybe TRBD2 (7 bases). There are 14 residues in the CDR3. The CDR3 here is CASGLRTSLGGQFF. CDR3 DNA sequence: TGTGCCAGCGGTTTACGGACTAGTTTAGGGGGGCAGTTCTTC.

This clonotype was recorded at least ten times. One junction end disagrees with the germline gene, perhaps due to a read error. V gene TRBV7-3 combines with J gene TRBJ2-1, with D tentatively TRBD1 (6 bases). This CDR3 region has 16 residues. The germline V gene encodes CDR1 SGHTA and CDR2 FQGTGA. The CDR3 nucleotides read TGTGCCAGCAGTTTAACAGACAGGAAGGCGGGCAATGAGCAGTTCTTC. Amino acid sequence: CASSLTDRKAGNEQFF.

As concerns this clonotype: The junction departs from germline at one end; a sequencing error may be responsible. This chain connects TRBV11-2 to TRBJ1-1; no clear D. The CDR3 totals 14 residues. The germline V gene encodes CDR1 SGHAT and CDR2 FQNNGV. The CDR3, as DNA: TGTGCCTGCAGCGTCCCCTCCCACAGCACTGAAGCTTTCTTT. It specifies CACSVPSHSTEAFF.